Presented here are 11 T cell receptor beta chains from one specimen sequenced in a study of control samples from healthy donors and cancer patients. The protocol was immunoSEQ multiplex PCR, while the TCRdb copy is restricted to in-frame clones and leaves out a portion. Here the sample spans around 150,000 clones, 70% to 90% being singletons. Sample: blood. Every receptor here comes from a man under 40 in good health.

In DNA, the CDR3 is TGTGCCAGCAGCCTCGACAGGGTGAGGAACACTGAAGCTTTCTTT. Amino acids: CASSLDRVRNTEAFF. The chain employs TRBV6-2 or TRBV6-3 and TRBJ1-1, with TRBD1 matching 7 bases. V trimming: 6 bases; J trimming: 1 base; junction bases outside the gene matches: 8. The CDR3 has 15 amino acids. From germline, CDR1 is MNHEY and CDR2 SVGEGT.

The chain combines TRBV5-4 with TRBJ2-2, with 7 bases aligning to TRBD2. CDR1 SGHNT and CDR2 YYREEE come from the germline V gene (reference sequence). V lost 3 bases and J lost 5; bases outside the gene matches: 10. The CDR3 is made up of 16 amino acids. CDR3 in amino acids: CASSSGGGVLTGELFF. The CDR3 region has the DNA TGTGCCAGCAGCTCCGGGGGAGGGGTGTTGACCGGGGAGCTGTTTTTT.

The gene calls are TRBV27 and TRBJ1-2; TRBD1 might be the D (6 bases). There are 13 residues in the CDR3. Trimming took off 6 bases at V and 8 bases at J, with 16 bases between the two ends. Germline assignment: CDR1 MNHEY and CDR2 SMNVEV (reference sequence). CDR3 region: CASSSQDRGGYTF. CDR3 in DNA: TGTGCCAGCAGCTCACAGGACAGAGGGGGCTACACCTTC.

Remarks on this clone: The CDR3 does not close with the conserved phenylalanine or tryptophan, likely indicating a read error. V is TRBV9 and J is TRBJ1-2; maybe TRBD1 (6 bases). Germline CDR1 and CDR2: SGDLS and YYNGEE. The CDR3 runs 16 residues. V lost 4 bases, J lost 10 bases, and 26 bases lay in between. The CDR3, as DNA: TGTGCCAGCAGCCTCTTTTCCGGGACGGGGGCTACCGACTACACCTCC. It specifies CASSLFSGTGATDYTS.

The V gene is TRBV5-4, the J gene TRBJ2-3; the match to TRBD2 covers 9 bases. This CDR3 region has 17 residues. V shed 3 bases and J 4 bases; nucleotides not matched to a gene: 12. Germline V gene lookup returns CDR1 SGHNT and CDR2 YYREEE (reference sequence). The CDR3 spells CASSSLIAGAGADTQYF. The CDR3 coding sequence is TGTGCCAGCAGCTCCCTGATAGCGGGGGCCGGGGCAGATACGCAGTATTTT.

The V call is TRBV2, the J call TRBJ2-1; the D is unclear. CDR1 SNHLY and CDR2 FYNNEI come from the germline V gene. The CDR3 has 16 residues. V lost 7 bases and J 0 bases, leaving 16 bases between the germline ends. The CDR3 spells CASTRKGPSSYNEQFF. The CDR3 DNA reads TGTGCCAGCACCCGGAAGGGTCCAAGCTCCTACAATGAGCAGTTCTTC. The variable domain in full, completed from reference TRBV2 and TRBJ2-1, reads EPEVTQTPSHQVTQMGQEVILRCVPISNHLYFYWYRQILGQKVEFLVSFYNNEISEKSEIFDDQFSVERPDGSNFTLKIRSTKLEDSAMYFCASTRKGPSSYNEQFFGPGTRLTVL.

The chain combines TRBV5-1 with TRBJ1-2; tentatively, D is TRBD1 (5 bases). The germline V gene encodes CDR1 SGHRS and CDR2 YFSETQ. V was trimmed by 5 bases and J by 10 bases, leaving 21 bases between them. The CDR3 contains 14 residues. The CDR3 region has the DNA TGCGCCAGCAGTCCTCGGCCGGGTGGGGACCCCTACACCTTC. It codes for CASSPRPGGDPYTF.

The CDR3 protein is CASNLGLLRDTEAFF. The CDR3 DNA is TGTGCCAGCAACCTGGGCCTTCTCCGGGACACTGAAGCTTTCTTT. V usage is TRBV6-5 and J usage is TRBJ1-1; D is unresolved. Trimming removed 7 bases from V and 3 bases from J, with 18 bases in between. CDR1 MNHEY and CDR2 SVGAGI come from the germline V gene. There are 15 residues in the CDR3.

J is TRBJ1-1 and V is TRBV5-6; D is ambiguous. CDR1 is SGHDT, CDR2 YYEEEE, per germline. Trimming left V 0 bases short and J 10 bases short, with 13 bases between. The CDR3 runs to 13 residues. The CDR3 nucleotides read TGTGCCAGCAGCTTGGAGAAAGGGTCAAGAGCTTTCTTT. Translated, it gives CASSLEKGSRAFF.

The V call is TRBV9, the J call TRBJ1-1; 11 nucleotides line up with TRBD1. This CDR3 comprises 15 residues. The V and J ends lost 2 bases and 7 bases, in that order; junction bases with no gene match: 7. CDR1 and CDR2 (germline): SGDLS, YYNGEE. CDR3: CASSVTDRGLNEAFF. In DNA form, the CDR3 reads TGTGCCAGCAGCGTTACGGACAGGGGGCTTAATGAAGCTTTCTTT.

The V gene is TRBV3-1 (or the pseudogene TRBV3-2), the J gene TRBJ2-7; TRBD1 matches at 7 bases. Germline V gene lookup returns CDR1 LGHDT and CDR2 YNNKEL (reference sequence). CDR3 size: 15 residues. Unmatched junction bases numbered 5, after V lost 3 bases and J lost 0 bases. CDR3 bases: TGTGCCAGCAGCCACACCGGGACAGCCTCCTACGAGCAGTACTTC. It encodes CASSHTGTASYEQYF.